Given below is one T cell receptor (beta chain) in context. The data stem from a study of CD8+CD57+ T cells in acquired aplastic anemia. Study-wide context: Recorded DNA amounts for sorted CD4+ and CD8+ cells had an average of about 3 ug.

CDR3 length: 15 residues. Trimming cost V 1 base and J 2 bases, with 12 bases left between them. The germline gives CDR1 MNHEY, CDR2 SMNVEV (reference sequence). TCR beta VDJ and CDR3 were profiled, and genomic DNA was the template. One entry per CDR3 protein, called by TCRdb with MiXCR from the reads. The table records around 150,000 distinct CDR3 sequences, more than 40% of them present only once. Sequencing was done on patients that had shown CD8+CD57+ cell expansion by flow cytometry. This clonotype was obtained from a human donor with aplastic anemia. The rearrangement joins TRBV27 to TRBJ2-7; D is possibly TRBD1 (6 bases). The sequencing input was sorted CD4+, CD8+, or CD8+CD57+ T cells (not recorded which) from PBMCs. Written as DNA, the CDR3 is TGTGCCAGCAGTTTATATCCCGGACAGACCTACGAGCAGTACTTC. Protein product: CASSLYPGQTYEQYF.